The clone carrying this T cell receptor beta chain appeared many times. Antigen: not known. Unique molecular identifiers were incorporated during preparation of the TCRbeta library. MiXCR, run by TCRdb on the PCR reads, gives a single entry per CDR3 protein. Counted here are 200,000 to 300,000 distinct CDR3 sequences, about a quarter occurring once; the ten biggest clones make up 2.6%. The CDR3 sequence is 13 residues long. The V end was cut by 5 bases, the J end by 2 bases, with 13 bases between. CDR1 is SQVTM and CDR2 is ANQGSEA in the germline V gene. This entry is derived from a study of T-cell reconstitution after alpha-beta-depleted transplantation in children. Notes on the study in general: Fresh T-cell production supplied most of the T-cell counts and diversity seen one year after transplant. Reportedly, only several hundred clones from non-depleted graft cells drove alpha-beta T-cell counts at about two months. Surviving recipient cells, namely T cells and thymic progenitors, were the source of high day-60 TCRbeta diversity in some patients.

The receptor was isolated from a girl aged 2-10 years with Fanconi anemia, due to receive a stem cell transplant. This sample comprised PBMCs, obtained before TCRalphabeta/CD19-depleted stem cell transplant. V is TRBV29-1 and J is TRBJ2-7, with D maybe TRBD2 (6 bases). Here the CDR3 DNA reads TGCAGCGTTACGAGGGGAGGCCCCTACGAGCAGTACTTC. This sequence encodes CSVTRGGPYEQYF.